This paragraph reports one T cell receptor beta chain. Sequencing was performed with immunoSEQ multiplex PCR; in TCRdb, only in-frame clones are kept and a portion is missing. The sample lists tens of thousands of clones, 88% seen once, with 5.8% in the top ten. From germline, CDR1 is SGDLS and CDR2 YYNGEE. The CDR3 runs 14 residues. Between the trimmed V and J ends, which lost 0 bases and 5 bases, there was a span of 11 bases. The sample belongs to a study of blood T cell repertoires in COVID-19. The chain is built from TRBV9 and TRBJ1-2; a weak D match, TRBD1 (5 bases). The receptor was isolated from a man aged 50-60 years with active COVID-19. Sequencing was carried out using peripheral blood. Written as DNA, the CDR3 is TGTGCCAGCAGCGTAGCCGGGGGGGAGTATGGCTACACCTTC. Amino acid sequence: CASSVAGGEYGYTF.